The 7 T cell receptor beta chains presented below share a single source sample, sequenced in a study of Graves' ophthalmopathy and Graves' hyperthyroidism. RNA transcripts served as template for amplifying TCR beta CDR3 sequences. After a first-round RT-PCR with HTBI primers, a second-round multiplex PCR was run. TCRdb re-derived calls from the multiplex PCR reads in MiXCR, one entry per CDR3 protein. The data contain roughly 600,000 distinct CDR3 sequences, under 45% of them singletons. Sequenced input: peripheral blood or thyroid tissue (not recorded which). The receptors originated from an adult man with Graves' hyperthyroidism.

This chain links TRBV7-9 with TRBJ2-5, with D possibly being TRBD2 (5 bases). The germline gives CDR1 SEHNR, CDR2 FQNEAQ (reference sequence). V lost 3 bases and J lost 1, with 9 bases in between. The length of the CDR3 is 14 residues. The CDR3 region is CASSFEGRQETQYF. The DNA of the CDR3 is TGTGCCAGCAGCTTTGAGGGTCGCCAAGAGACCCAGTACTTC.

Points on this clonotype: A much more abundant neighbour one base away suggests this may be a read error. The V call is TRBV2, the J call TRBJ2-7; 11 nucleotides match TRBD1. CDR1 SNHLY and CDR2 FYNNEI come from the germline V gene. V lost 1 base to trimming and J lost 7 bases; unmatched junction nucleotides: 9. The CDR3 extends over 16 amino acids. This CDR3 reads CASSEVLGTGGREQYF. The CDR3 nucleotides are TGTGCCAGCAGTGAAGTTCTCGGGACAGGGGGACGGGAGCAGTACTTC.

Concerning this clonotype: A much larger clone sits a single nucleotide away, making a read error possible. The chain uses TRBV7-9 and TRBJ2-7; 9 bases are a match to TRBD2. The CDR3 extends over 17 amino acids. Germline CDR1 is SEHNR and CDR2 is FQNEAQ (reference sequence). This chain's CDR3 is CASSLDRNGTSPCEQYF. Here the CDR3 DNA reads TGTGCTAGCAGCTTAGATCGGAACGGGACTAGCCCCTGCGAGCAGTACTTC.

With respect to this clonotype: Mismatch with germline at one junction end may stem from a read error. The rearrangement joins TRBV9 to TRBJ2-3, with D possibly TRBD1 on 5 matching bases. From germline, CDR1 is SGDLS and CDR2 YYNGEE. The CDR3 length is 15 residues. CDR3 sequence (DNA): TGTGTCAGCAGCGTAGGGGCAGCAACCACAGATACGCAGTATTTT. Translation gives CVSSVGAATTDTQYF.

This clonotype showed up just a few times. The rearrangement uses TRBV2 and TRBJ1-2, with 8 bases aligning to TRBD1. The CDR3 runs 15 residues. Germline V gene lookup returns CDR1 SNHLY and CDR2 FYNNEI. Trimming at V came to 5 bases and at J to 4 bases, leaving 9 bases not matched to a gene. CDR3 DNA sequence: TGTGCCAGCAGTCGAGACAGGGGTATGGCCTATGGCTACACCTTC. As protein: CASSRDRGMAYGYTF.

This clonotype was seen at least ten times. The chain joins TRBV7-2 to TRBJ1-5; TRBD1 might be the D (6 bases). CDR3 length: 16 residues. Germline lookup yields CDR1 SGHTA and CDR2 FQGNSA. V was shortened by 2 bases and J by 6 bases, with 17 bases between the two germline ends. For the CDR3, the DNA is TGTGCCAGCAGCTTAACGGCCGCAGGGGAAAGTCAGCCCCAGCATTTT. It translates to CASSLTAAGESQPQHF.

At least ten counts were recorded for this clonotype. At one boundary the junction diverges from the germline segment, which might be a read error. The chain employs TRBV7-7 and TRBJ1-2; D unresolved. Germline V CDR1 and CDR2: SSHAT, FNYEAQ (reference sequence). This CDR3 region has 12 residues. The DNA for the CDR3 is TGTGCTAGCAGCCCTGTTTTGGATGGCTACACCTTC. This translates into CASSPVLDGYTF.